Below are 19 T cell receptor beta chains sequenced from a single sample in a study of cytomegalovirus exposure and HLA in healthy donors. The PCR had 60 Vbeta and 13 Jbeta primers. Some clones are missing from TCRdb's copy, which holds only in-frame ones; the method was immunoSEQ multiplex PCR. The sample gives approximately 79,000 clones, around three quarters of which show up once; about 22% is in the top ten. The sequenced sample was PBMCs. Receptors originate from a woman aged 40 to 50 in good health and CMV-seropositive.

There are a few counts of this clone. The rearrangement links TRBV4-1 to TRBJ2-3; 7 nucleotides match TRBD2. This CDR3 is built from 17 residues. The germline V gene encodes CDR1 MGHRA and CDR2 YSYEKL. The V and J ends lost 0 bases and 3 bases, in that order; junction bases with no gene match: 9. The CDR3 DNA is TGCGCCAGCAGCCAAGACGAACGGGGGGTCAAGACAGATACGCAGTATTTT. It codes for CASSQDERGVKTDTQYF.

The J gene is TRBJ2-5, the V gene TRBV5-1, with 7 bases aligning to TRBD2. The V and J ends lost 0 bases and 2 bases, in that order; junction bases with no gene match: 1. The germline CDR1 and CDR2 sequences are SGHRS and YFSETQ. This CDR3 comprises 14 residues. The CDR3 here is CASSLEGGQETQYF. The CDR3 nucleotides are TGCGCCAGCAGCTTGGAGGGAGGGCAAGAGACCCAGTACTTC.

The rearrangement uses TRBV25-1 and TRBJ1-1; perhaps TRBD1 as D (5 bases). Trimming stripped 6 bases from V and 1 base from J, with 15 bases between. Germline V gene sequence: CDR1 MGHDK, CDR2 SYGVNS. The CDR3 is 15 residues long. The CDR3 sequence: CASRARGAPNTEAFF. The CDR3 nucleotides read TGTGCCAGCAGGGCACGTGGGGCGCCGAACACTGAAGCTTTCTTT.

The gene calls are TRBV9 and TRBJ1-2; TRBD1 aligns across 11 bases. The length of the CDR3 is 15 residues. The germline gives CDR1 SGDLS, CDR2 YYNGEE. The V and J ends lost 3 bases and 4 bases, in that order; junction bases with no gene match: 5. The CDR3 loop is CASSEGDRGSYGYTF. The CDR3 coding sequence is TGTGCCAGCAGCGAGGGGGACAGGGGGTCCTATGGCTACACCTTC.

V is TRBV30 and J is TRBJ2-7, with D possibly being TRBD2 (7 bases). Looked up from germline, CDR1 is GTSNPN and CDR2 is SVGIG (reference sequence). V was trimmed by 2 bases and J by 6 bases, leaving 23 bases between them. This CDR3 is 16 amino acids long. CDR3 bases: TGTGCCTGGAGTTCCAGAGGGGGGGCCCTCTCCAGCGAGCAGTACTTC. Translating gives CAWSSRGGALSSEQYF.

V gene TRBV19 combines with J gene TRBJ1-5; a possible D gene is TRBD1 (6 bases). Germline V gives CDR1 LNHDA, CDR2 SQIVND (reference sequence). The germline V and J ends were trimmed by 1 base and 3 bases, with 13 bases remaining between them. There are 16 residues in the CDR3. CDR3 residues: CASSIAKGQYNQPQHF. The CDR3 DNA sequence: TGTGCCAGTAGTATAGCCAAGGGACAATACAATCAGCCCCAGCATTTT. The full variable domain, its missing parts supplied by reference TRBV19 and TRBJ1-5, is DGGITQSPKYLFRKEGQNVTLSCEQNLNHDAMYWYRQDPGQGLRLIYYSQIVNDFQKGDIAEGYSVSREKKESFPLTVTSAQKNPTAFYLCASSIAKGQYNQPQHFGDGTRLSIL.

The rearrangement uses TRBV7-9 and TRBJ2-1; 8 bases line up with TRBD1. The CDR3 sequence is 15 residues long. The trim removed 5 bases at V and 1 base at J, leaving 4 bases unmatched. The V gene's germline CDR1 is SEHNR and CDR2 FQNEAQ (reference sequence). The CDR3 loop is CASSLRQGSYNEQFF. The CDR3 region has the DNA TGTGCCAGCAGCCTAAGACAGGGGTCCTACAATGAGCAGTTCTTC.

The chain combines TRBV15 with TRBJ1-2, with D perhaps matching TRBD1 (5 bases). Between the trimmed V and J ends, which lost 4 bases and 7 bases, there was a span of 13 bases. CDR3 length: 13 residues. Germline V lookup: CDR1 LNHNV, CDR2 YYDKDF (reference sequence). CDR3 region: CATSTRDSSGYTF. Written as DNA, the CDR3 is TGTGCCACCAGCACAAGGGACTCGTCTGGCTACACCTTC.

The chain combines TRBV6-5 with TRBJ2-7, with 10 bases lining up with TRBD1. J lost 3 bases, V lost 7 bases, and 3 bases had no gene match. Germline V gene lookup returns CDR1 MNHEY and CDR2 SVGAGI. The CDR3 has 13 amino acids. The CDR3 DNA reads as TGTGCCAGCACTCGGGACAGGGGCTACGAGCAGTACTTC. Amino acid sequence: CASTRDRGYEQYF.

This clone was seen more than once but under ten times. DNA of the CDR3: TGTGCCAGCAGCGACGGACAGGGCGCTTTCTACGAGCAGTACTTC. Translating it yields CASSDGQGAFYEQYF. The chain carries TRBV6-1 and TRBJ2-7; 8 bases agree with TRBD1. CDR1 MNHNS and CDR2 SASEGT come from the germline V gene. CDR3 length: 15 amino acids. The junction had 10 bases not matched to a gene; V was cut back by 6 bases and J by 3 bases.

This clone has only a few counts. The chain carries TRBV4-1 and TRBJ2-3, with D maybe TRBD2 (6 bases). CDR3 length: 14 residues. The germline V and J ends were trimmed by 3 bases and 11 bases, with 18 bases remaining between them. CDR1 and CDR2 from the germline V gene are MGHRA and YSYEKL. The CDR3, as DNA: TGCGCCAGCAGCCAGACCGGGACTTTAGAAAAGCAGTATTTT. It yields the protein CASSQTGTLEKQYF.

The chain couples TRBV9 to TRBJ1-4; 10 positions agree with TRBD1. The CDR3 contains 16 residues. Looked up from germline, CDR1 is SGDLS and CDR2 is YYNGEE. Losses at the gene ends were 0 bases for V and 7 bases for J; bases not matched to a gene: 6. The CDR3 DNA follows: TGTGCCAGCAGCGTAGGTCAGGGACAGGGGACTGAAAAACTGTTTTTT. Translating gives CASSVGQGQGTEKLFF.

The rearrangement joins TRBV19 to TRBJ2-1; TRBD2 aligns across 14 bases. Per germline, CDR1 LNHDA and CDR2 SQIVND (reference sequence). The CDR3 length is 20 residues. The ends lost 5 bases at V and 0 bases at J; junction bases unmatched: 12. The CDR3 DNA sequence: TGTGCCAGTAGTTCCCGACTAGCGGGGGGGCCCTTTAGCTCCTACAATGAGCAGTTCTTC. This gives the protein CASSSRLAGGPFSSYNEQFF.

J is TRBJ1-2 and V is TRBV9, with D tentatively TRBD1 (6 bases). The CDR3 is 13 residues long. The V and J ends lost 3 bases and 4 bases respectively, with 10 bases between them. Per the germline V gene, CDR1 is SGDLS and CDR2 is YYNGEE. The CDR3 DNA reads TGTGCCAGCAGCGCACAAGGGGGCTATGGCTACACCTTC. This sequence encodes CASSAQGGYGYTF.

V gene TRBV6-1 combines with J gene TRBJ2-5; D is uncertain. Trimming left V 8 bases short and J 4 bases short, with 11 bases between. Germline V gene data show CDR1 as MNHNS and CDR2 as SASEGT. The CDR3 sequence is 12 residues long. The chain's CDR3 is CASLLTGETQYF. CDR3 bases: TGTGCCAGCCTCCTCACGGGAGAGACCCAGTACTTC.

This chain links TRBV7-9 with TRBJ2-7, with D perhaps matching TRBD1 (5 bases). Trimming shortened V by 8 bases and J by 3 bases, and 11 bases separated the two germline ends. Germline values: CDR1 SEHNR, CDR2 FQNEAQ (reference sequence). The CDR3 has 12 residues. The chain's CDR3 is CASGIGDYEQYF. The CDR3 region has the DNA TGTGCCAGCGGGATAGGGGACTACGAGCAGTACTTC.

This clone was seen only a few times. The CDR3 loop is CASRPDTRVTDTQYF. The CDR3 DNA is TGTGCCAGCAGACCCGACACGCGCGTCACAGATACGCAGTATTTT. The chain joins TRBV28 to TRBJ2-3; no reliable D call. This CDR3 has 15 amino acids. Germline V gives CDR1 MDHEN, CDR2 SYDVKM. Trimming left V 6 bases short and J 2 bases short, with 15 bases between. Full variable domain (remainder filled in from reference TRBV28 and TRBJ2-3): DVKVTQSSRYLVKRTGEKVFLECVQDMDHENMFWYRQDPGLGLRLIYFSYDVKMKEKGDIPEGYSVSREKKERFSLILESASTNQTSMYLCASRPDTRVTDTQYFGPGTRLTVL.

The chain carries TRBV6-5 and TRBJ1-2; the D gene is possibly TRBD1 (6 bases). Germline lookup yields CDR1 MNHEY and CDR2 SVGAGI. Trimming took 0 bases from V and 3 from J, leaving 14 bases between them. The CDR3 covers 16 residues. The DNA of the CDR3 is TGTGCCAGCAGTTACTCGATACTGGGACAAGACTATGGCTACACCTTC. Encoded protein: CASSYSILGQDYGYTF.

This clone came up once. The chain joins TRBV9 to TRBJ1-2; 8 positions agree with TRBD1. V gave up 3 bases and J gave up 4 bases; unmatched junction bases: 8. This CDR3 comprises 15 residues. The germline gives CDR1 SGDLS, CDR2 YYNGEE. The CDR3 sequence: CASSGWDRTPYGYTF. The CDR3 DNA follows: TGTGCCAGCAGCGGTTGGGACAGGACCCCCTATGGCTACACCTTC. The full variable domain, in which reference TRBV9 and TRBJ1-2 provide the parts outside the CDR3, is DSGVTQTPKHLITATGQRVTLRCSPRSGDLSVYWYQQSLDQGLQFLIQYYNGEERAKGNILERFSAQQFPDLHSELNLSSLELGDSALYFCASSGWDRTPYGYTFGSGTRLTVV.